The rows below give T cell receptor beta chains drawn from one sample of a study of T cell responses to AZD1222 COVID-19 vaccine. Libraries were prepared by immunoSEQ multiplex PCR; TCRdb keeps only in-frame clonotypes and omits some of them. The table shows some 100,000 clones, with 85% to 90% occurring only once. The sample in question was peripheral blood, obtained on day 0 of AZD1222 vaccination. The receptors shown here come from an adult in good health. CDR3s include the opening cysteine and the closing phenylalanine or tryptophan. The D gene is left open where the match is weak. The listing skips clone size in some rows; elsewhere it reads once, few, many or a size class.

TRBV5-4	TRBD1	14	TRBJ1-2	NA	CASSPKDRGYGYTF	TGTGCCAGCAGCCCCAAGGACAGGGGGTATGGCTACACCTTC
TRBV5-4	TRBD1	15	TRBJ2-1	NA	CASSPGQGPYNEQFF	TGTGCCAGCAGCCCTGGACAGGGACCCTACAATGAGCAGTTCTTC
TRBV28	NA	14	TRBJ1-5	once	CASTQGRARKPQHF	TGTGCCAGCACCCAAGGACGGGCAAGGAAGCCCCAGCATTTT
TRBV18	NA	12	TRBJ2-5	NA	CASSRNQETQYF	TGTGCCAGCTCACGGAATCAAGAGACCCAGTACTTC
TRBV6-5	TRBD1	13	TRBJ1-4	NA	CASSRDRDEKLFF	TGTGCCAGCAGCCGGGACAGGGATGAAAAACTGTTTTTT
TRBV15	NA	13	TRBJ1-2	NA	CATSRAGGGGYTF	TGTGCCACCAGCAGAGCGGGGGGGGGCGGCTACACCTTC
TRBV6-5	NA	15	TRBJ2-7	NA	CASSISGEGLYEQYF	TGTGCCAGCAGTATTTCAGGGGAAGGTCTGTACGAGCAGTACTTC
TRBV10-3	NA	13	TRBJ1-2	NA	CAIKVGEAYGYTF	TGTGCCATCAAGGTGGGTGAGGCCTATGGCTACACCTTC
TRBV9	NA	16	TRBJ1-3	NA	CASSGGSLVGGNTIYF	TGTGCCAGCAGCGGTGGGAGCCTAGTGGGGGGAAACACCATATATTTT
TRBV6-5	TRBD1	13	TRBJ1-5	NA	CASSSQGRQPQHF	TGTGCCAGCAGTTCACAGGGGCGGCAGCCCCAGCATTTT
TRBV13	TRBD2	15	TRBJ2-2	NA	CASSIAGGPKRELFF	TGTGCCAGCAGCATAGCGGGAGGGCCAAAAAGGGAGCTGTTTTTT
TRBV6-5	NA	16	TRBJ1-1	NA	CASSYGSGFMNTEAFF	TGTGCCAGCAGTTACGGGAGTGGGTTCATGAACACTGAAGCTTTCTTT
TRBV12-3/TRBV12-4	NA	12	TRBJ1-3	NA	CASSFAGNTIYF	TGTGCCAGCAGTTTCGCTGGAAACACCATATATTTT
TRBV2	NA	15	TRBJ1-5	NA	CASREQGGKNQPQHF	TGTGCCAGCAGAGAACAGGGCGGGAAGAATCAGCCCCAGCATTTT
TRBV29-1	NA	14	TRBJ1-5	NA	CSAKGVGSNQPQHF	TGCAGCGCTAAGGGGGTAGGAAGCAATCAGCCCCAGCATTTT
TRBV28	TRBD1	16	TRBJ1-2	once	CASKKGRGTGNYGYTF	TGTGCCAGCAAGAAGGGGAGGGGGACAGGGAACTATGGCTACACCTTC
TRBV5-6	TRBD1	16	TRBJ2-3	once	CASSLDGQGSPDTQYF	TGTGCCAGCAGCTTGGACGGACAGGGGTCACCAGATACGCAGTATTTT
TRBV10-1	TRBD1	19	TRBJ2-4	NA	CASSDRGNLTGKAKNIQYF	TGCGCCAGCAGTGACAGGGGAAATTTGACAGGGAAGGCCAAAAACATTCAGTACTTC
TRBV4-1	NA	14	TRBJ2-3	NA	CASSQRRGADTQYF	TGCGCCAGCAGCCAGCGACGAGGGGCAGATACGCAGTATTTT
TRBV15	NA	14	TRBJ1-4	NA	CATSREGIDEKLFF	TGTGCCACCAGCAGGGAGGGGATAGATGAAAAACTGTTTTTT
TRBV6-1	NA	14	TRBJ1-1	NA	CASSEVMVNTEAFF	TGTGCCAGCAGTGAAGTGATGGTGAACACTGAAGCTTTCTTT
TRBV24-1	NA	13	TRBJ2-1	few	CATSDSAGQGQFF	TGTGCCACCAGTGATTCCGCAGGCCAAGGGCAGTTCTTC
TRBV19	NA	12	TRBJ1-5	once	CASRVEGQPQHF	TGTGCCAGTAGGGTCGAAGGGCAGCCCCAGCATTTT
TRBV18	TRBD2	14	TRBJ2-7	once	CASSPVRGEYEQYF	TGTGCCAGCTCACCGGTCCGGGGGGAATACGAGCAGTACTTC
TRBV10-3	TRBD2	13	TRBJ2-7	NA	CAIETTGGYEQYF	TGTGCCATAGAAACAACGGGGGGCTACGAGCAGTACTTC
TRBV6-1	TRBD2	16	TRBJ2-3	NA	CASSDSAGGRTDTQYF	TGTGCCAGCAGTGATTCGGCGGGAGGAAGGACAGATACGCAGTATTTT
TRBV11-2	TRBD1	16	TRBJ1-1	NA	CASSPTRDRMNTEAFF	TGTGCCAGCAGCCCCACCCGGGACAGGATGAACACTGAAGCTTTCTTT